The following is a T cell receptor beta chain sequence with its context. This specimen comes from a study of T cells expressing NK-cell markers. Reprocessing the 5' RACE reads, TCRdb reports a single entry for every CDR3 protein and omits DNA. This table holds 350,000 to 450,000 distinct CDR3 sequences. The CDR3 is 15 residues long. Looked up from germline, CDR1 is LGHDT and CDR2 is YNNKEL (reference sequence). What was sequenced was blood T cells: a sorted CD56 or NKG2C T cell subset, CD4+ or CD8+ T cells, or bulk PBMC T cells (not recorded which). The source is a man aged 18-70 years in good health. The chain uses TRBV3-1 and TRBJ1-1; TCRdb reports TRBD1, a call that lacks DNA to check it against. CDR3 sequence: CASSQGQVLNTEAFF. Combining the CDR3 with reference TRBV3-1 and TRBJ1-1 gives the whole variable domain DTAVSQTPKYLVTQMGNDKSIKCEQNLGHDTMYWYKQDSKKFLKIMFSYNNKELIINETVPNRFSPKSPDKAHLNLHINSLELGDSAVYFCASSQGQVLNTEAFFGQGTRLTVV.